The clone carrying this T cell receptor beta chain was counted only a few times. What it binds is not known. These data are taken from a study of blood T cells in healthy people across ages. Study-level results: In older individuals, TCR beta diversity per million T cells was lower, falling roughly linearly with age.

PCR was performed a second time for about 7 to 11 cycles using a sample-barcoded 5' primer and a J-beta primer mix. TCRdb re-called the 5' RACE reads with MiXCR, one entry per CDR3 protein. The sample lists some 760,000 distinct CDR3 sequences; roughly 25% were seen once. Germline CDR1 reads MNHEY; CDR2 reads SVGEGT. This CDR3 region has 14 residues. With 4 bases removed from V and 6 bases from J, the gap between germline ends came to 13 bases. The sample was also reused in another study, on T cells of mothers and their children. Per that paper: A few healthy Caucasian mothers and their six children were the donors. The yield was over 9.5 million TCR beta CDR3 reads from each mother and approximately 3.1 million from each child.

The sequenced material came from blood. The clonotype was recovered from a boy between 10 and 17 years old in good health. The gene calls are TRBV6-2 or TRBV6-3 and TRBJ2-1, with no clear D. The CDR3 DNA reads TGTGCCAGCAGTTTAATGGCTCCACCCAATGAGCAGTTCTTC. Residues: CASSLMAPPNEQFF.